The TCR beta chain described here comes from a study of cytomegalovirus exposure and HLA in healthy donors. Trimming removed 5 bases from V and 9 bases from J, with 11 bases in between. Germline loops: CDR1 MNHNS, CDR2 SASEGT. The CDR3 extends over 12 amino acids. Study-wide points: Relative to equally common others, HLA-associated TCR beta chains showed greater clonal expansion in a later analysis. A later analysis associated 16,000 or so TCR beta sequences with HLA alleles at a 0.05 false discovery rate. Rarity marked most TCR sequences, yet some public TCRs occurred in many donors.

For this clone: Its specificity is unknown.

A multiplex PCR was run with 60 Vbeta primers and 13 Jbeta primers. Produced via immunoSEQ multiplex PCR; TCRdb's table is partial and in-frame only. The sample consists of roughly 230,000 clones, approximately 91% of them appearing once. V is TRBV6-1 and J is TRBJ2-1, with unresolved D. The receptor's source is a girl aged 2 to 10 in good health and CMV-seronegative. Source material: PBMCs. The CDR3 nucleotides read TGTGCCAGCAGTCCACCTAGTGCTGAGCAGTTCTTC. Translation gives CASSPPSAEQFF.